A single count supports the clone carrying this T cell receptor beta chain. Other DNA sequences in the sample encode the same CDR3. Repertoires were generated with immunoSEQ multiplex PCR, while TCRdb's copy carries only in-frame clones and drops some. The sample holds a few million clones, approximately 93% seen once. These data originate in a study of shared clonotypes between healthy human individuals. With V trimmed by 4 bases and J by 4 bases, 0 bases remained unmatched. The CDR3 covers 13 residues. CDR1 and CDR2 (germline): SGHRS, YFSETQ. J is TRBJ2-5 and V is TRBV5-1, with 11 bases matching TRBD2. The specimen was naive CD4+ T cells from PBMCs. This sample's subset: CD45RA+ positively selected. The TCR comes from a man aged 18 to 29 in good health. Some clones in this sample may be carry-over from other donors' samples. Written as DNA, the CDR3 is TGCGCCAGCAGCGGACTAGCGGGAGAGACCCAGTACTTC. It encodes CASSGLAGETQYF.